These T cell receptor beta chains were read from a single sample in a study of breast tumors, draining lymph nodes, adjacent tissues. TCRdb re-called the multiplex PCR reads through MiXCR, storing one row per CDR3 protein. Of 150,000 to 250,000 distinct CDR3 sequences listed, about 32% are singletons. The sequenced sample consisted of axillary lymph node tissue. The receptors were gathered from a female donor with breast cancer. Some clones in this sample may be carry-over from other donors' samples. The CDR3 runs from the conserved cysteine through the conserved F or W. A D gene is named only where the DNA matches it firmly. The size entry is marked missing in some rows and otherwise reads once, few, many or a size class.

j_call cdr3_length clone_size d_call v_call cdr3_nt cdr3_aa
TRBJ1-6 15 NA NA TRBV5-1 TGCGCCAGCAGAGACGGGGGGGTCTATAATTCACCCCTCCACTTT CASRDGGVYNSPLHF
TRBJ2-5 16 many TRBD2 TRBV7-8 TGTGCCAGCAGCTTAGAATCAGGGAGGGGTTGGGAGACCCAGTACTTC CASSLESGRGWETQYF
TRBJ2-5 14 many TRBD1 TRBV20-1 TGCAGTGCTAGCGCGATGGGACAGGGAGAGACCCAGTACTTC CSASAMGQGETQYF
TRBJ1-4 14 many NA TRBV2 TGTGCCAGCAGTGACAGGGTTTGGAATGAAAAACTGTTTTTT CASSDRVWNEKLFF
TRBJ2-1 15 many TRBD1 TRBV2 TGTGCCAGCAGTGAAGATCCAGGGGGCTACAATGAGCAGTTCTTC CASSEDPGGYNEQFF
TRBJ1-5 15 many TRBD1 TRBV19 TGTGCCAGTAGTGGCAGGACAGGAAGCAATCAGCCCCAGCATTTT CASSGRTGSNQPQHF
TRBJ2-1 15 many TRBD1 TRBV5-5 TGTGCCAGCAGCAAGGACAGGGGGACCTACAATGAGCAGTTCTTC CASSKDRGTYNEQFF
TRBJ2-7 14 many NA TRBV5-1 TGCGCCAGCAGCGAAGGGACGGGCTCCTACGAGCAGTACTTC CASSEGTGSYEQYF
TRBJ2-3 13 many TRBD2 TRBV5-1 TGCGCCAGCAGCTTTGGGGGGGAAGATACGCAGTATTTT CASSFGGEDTQYF
TRBJ2-1 16 many NA TRBV14 TGTGCCAGCAGCCGAAAGACTGGGGGAATAAACAATGAGCAGTTCTTC CASSRKTGGINNEQFF
TRBJ2-7 18 many NA TRBV4-2 TGTGCCAGCAGCCAAGTCAGAGGCGGAGGCCTCTTTTCCCACGAGCAGTACTTC CASSQVRGGGLFSHEQYF
TRBJ2-1 16 few TRBD2 TRBV6-1 TGTGCCAGCAGTCCAGGGAGGAGTAGCGGGAACGATGAGCAGTTCTTC CASSPGRSSGNDEQFF
TRBJ2-1 15 many TRBD1 TRBV11-3 TGTGCCAGCAGCCTAGGACAGGGGGAGGACAATGAGCAGTTCTTC CASSLGQGEDNEQFF
TRBJ2-1 16 NA TRBD2 TRBV4-1 TGCGCCAGCAGCCAAGATATTAGCGGGACACACAATGAGCAGTTCTTC CASSQDISGTHNEQFF
TRBJ2-3 14 many NA TRBV5-1 TGCGCCAGCCATATGGGGGGCAGCACAGATACGCAGTATTTT CASHMGGSTDTQYF
TRBJ2-1 14 many NA TRBV7-8 TGTGCCAGCAACCTAGGCGAGGAGGGGAATGAGCAGTTCTTC CASNLGEEGNEQFF
TRBJ2-5 14 many NA TRBV5-1 TGCGCCAGCAGCTTGAGGGGGTACCAAGAGACCCAGTACTTC CASSLRGYQETQYF
TRBJ1-1 13 NA NA TRBV6-1 TGTGCCAGCAGTGAGAAATTGAACACTGAAGCTTTCTTT CASSEKLNTEAFF
TRBJ1-4 15 NA NA TRBV2 TGTGCCAGCAGTGAAATGGGCGACGGAGATGAAAAACTGTTTTTT CASSEMGDGDEKLFF
TRBJ1-5 14 many NA TRBV7-2 TGTGCCAGCAGCCAAGGGCACACGGGGCGGCCCCAGCATTTT CASSQGHTGRPQHF
TRBJ1-4 14 many NA TRBV6-5 TGTGCCAGCAGGTCGCGGACTAGCGGTGAAAAACTGTTTTTT CASRSRTSGEKLFF
TRBJ2-7 16 NA NA TRBV6-1 TGTGCCAGCAGTCAAGCGCTTCGGCAGGAAGCCTACGAGCAGTACTTC CASSQALRQEAYEQYF
TRBJ2-2 17 many TRBD2 TRBV29-1 TGCAGCGTTGTTGGGACTAGCGGGAGTGGGGCCGGGGGGGAGCTGTTTTTT CSVVGTSGSGAGGELFF
TRBJ2-7 11 many NA TRBV12-3/TRBV12-4 TGTGCCAGCAGTGCCTCCTACGAGCAGTACTTC CASSASYEQYF
TRBJ1-1 13 many NA TRBV2 TGTGCCAGCAGATGGGGTCTAGGAACTGAAGCTTTCTTT CASRWGLGTEAFF
TRBJ1-2 15 few TRBD1 TRBV7-6 TGTGCCAGCAGCGCCCGACAGGGGAGTAACTATGGCTACCCCTTC CASSARQGSNYGYPF